Following are 20 T cell receptor beta chains from one sample sequenced in a study of shared clonotypes between healthy human individuals. Only in-frame clones appear in the TCRdb table, and some are missing; sequencing was by immunoSEQ multiplex PCR. In the table there are some 1 million clones, about 75% of which are singletons. Sample: memory CD4+ T cells sorted from blood. Regarding subset: CD45RA-negative fraction. All receptors come from a man between 18 and 29 years old in good health.

In this sample, this clone turned up once. The rearrangement uses TRBV28 and TRBJ1-2, with TRBD1 as a possible D gene (5 bases). CDR1 is MDHEN and CDR2 is SYDVKM in the germline V gene. This CDR3 contains 18 residues. The V and J ends lost 1 base and 4 bases respectively, with 22 bases between them. The CDR3, as DNA: TGTGCCAGCAGTTTATACCAGGGAATGAATTCAAATCTCTATGGCTACACCTTC. This gives the protein CASSLYQGMNSNLYGYTF.

This chain joins TRBV14 and TRBJ2-7; 7 nucleotides match TRBD2. Germline V CDR1 and CDR2: SGHDN, FVKESK. The length of the CDR3 is 15 residues. After removal of 4 bases from V and 4 bases from J, the junction contained 10 bases not matched to a gene. In nucleotides, the CDR3 is TGTGCCAGCAGCCGTAGAGCGGGATCGTCTTACGAGCAGTACTTC. Its translation: CASSRRAGSSYEQYF.

The chain recombines TRBV9 with TRBJ2-3; TRBD1 aligns across 9 bases. The V and J ends lost 6 bases and 3 bases, in that order; junction bases with no gene match: 8. Germline V lookup: CDR1 SGDLS, CDR2 YYNGEE. The CDR3 loop spans 15 amino acids. The CDR3 region is CASTRRDRATDTQYF. CDR3 nucleotide sequence: TGTGCCAGCACACGCCGGGACAGGGCTACAGATACGCAGTATTTT.

This clone was detected ten times or more. Other DNA sequences in the same sample also yield this CDR3. The V call is TRBV19, the J call TRBJ2-7; tentatively, D is TRBD1 or TRBD2 (5 bases each). The CDR3 totals 14 residues. Per germline, CDR1 LNHDA and CDR2 SQIVND (reference sequence). The V and J ends lost 4 bases and 1 base respectively, with 11 bases between them. Written as DNA, the CDR3 is TGTGCCAGTAGTAACCGGGACGGATCCTACGAGCAGTACTTC. It yields the protein CASSNRDGSYEQYF.

This clone has a handful of counts. The V call is TRBV7-3, the J call TRBJ2-1; 7 nucleotides match TRBD1. The length of the CDR3 is 13 residues. Germline lookup yields CDR1 SGHTA and CDR2 FQGTGA. Unmatched junction bases numbered 6, after V lost 3 bases and J lost 10 bases. The CDR3 here is CASSFRDSGEQFF. CDR3 in DNA: TGTGCCAGCAGCTTCAGGGACAGTGGGGAGCAGTTCTTC.

This clone was recorded at least ten times. J is TRBJ2-1 and V is TRBV5-1, with 9 bases lining up with TRBD2. Germline assignment: CDR1 SGHRS and CDR2 YFSETQ. There are 15 residues in the CDR3. V lost 4 bases to trimming and J lost 6 bases; unmatched junction nucleotides: 8. The CDR3: CASSLVAGEFNEQFF. CDR3 nucleotide sequence: TGCGCCAGCAGCCTGGTAGCGGGAGAATTCAATGAGCAGTTCTTC.

The chain is built from TRBV18 and TRBJ2-1, with D possibly called TRBD1 or TRBD2 (5 bases each). Trimming removed 3 bases from V and 7 bases from J, with 28 bases in between. The CDR3 is 19 residues long. Germline CDR1 and CDR2: KGHSH and LQKENI. The CDR3 DNA reads as TGTGCCAGCTCACCCCGAATCGGACAAGCTCTACCGCCGGGGAATGAGCAGTTCTTC. It yields the protein CASSPRIGQALPPGNEQFF.

The rearrangement links TRBV18 to TRBJ2-2; the D gene is possibly TRBD1 (6 bases). The germline gives CDR1 KGHSH, CDR2 LQKENI. The CDR3 is 15 residues long. The V end lost 3 bases, the J end lost 4 bases, and 12 bases lay between the germline ends. The CDR3 region is CASSPQGGSTGELFF. For the CDR3, the DNA is TGTGCCAGCTCACCCCAAGGGGGATCCACCGGGGAGCTGTTTTTT. The full variable domain, completed using reference TRBV18 and TRBJ2-2, is NAGVMQNPRHLVRRRGQEARLRCSPMKGHSHVYWYRQLPEEGLKFMVYLQKENIIDESGMPKERFSAEFPKEGPSILRIQQVVRGDSAAYFCASSPQGGSTGELFFGEGSRLTVL.

The chain is built from TRBV18 and TRBJ2-4, with D possibly being TRBD1 (5 bases). The CDR3 is made up of 14 amino acids. The germline V gene has CDR1 KGHSH and CDR2 LQKENI. Trimming removed 6 bases at V and 9 bases at J, with 18 bases between. The CDR3 spells CASSQDLGQGIQYF. The CDR3 DNA reads as TGTGCCAGCTCCCAAGACCTAGGGCAGGGCATTCAGTACTTC.

The CDR3 DNA reads as TGTGCCAGCAGCTTAGGGACATCGGTTGGGGAAAAACTGTTTTTT. Residues: CASSLGTSVGEKLFF. V is TRBV5-4 and J is TRBJ1-4; the D gene is possibly TRBD1 (6 bases). Between the trimmed V and J ends, which lost 2 bases and 8 bases, there was a span of 16 bases. The CDR3 has 15 residues. Germline V CDR1 and CDR2: SGHNT, YYREEE (reference sequence).

This sequence joins TRBV30 and TRBJ2-7; D remains ambiguous. Looked up from germline, CDR1 is GTSNPN and CDR2 is SVGIG (reference sequence). V lost 4 bases and J lost 3, with 10 bases in between. The CDR3 runs 12 residues. CDR3 DNA sequence: TGTGCCTGGACTCGTCTTGACTACGAGCAGTACTTC. This sequence encodes CAWTRLDYEQYF.

In its sample, this clone was seen once. Other DNA sequences in this sample translate to the same CDR3. The chain links TRBV5-1 to TRBJ2-5, with TRBD1 matching 8 bases. The CDR3 has 14 amino acids. V lost 4 bases and J lost 1; bases outside the gene matches: 3. Per germline, CDR1 SGHRS and CDR2 YFSETQ. This CDR3 is CASSLGTGQETQYF. The CDR3 bases are TGCGCCAGCAGCCTGGGGACAGGCCAAGAGACCCAGTACTTC.

This clone was seen a few times. The genes are TRBV10-2 and TRBJ1-2; 10 bases are a match to TRBD1. Trimming took 7 bases from V and 5 from J; bases not matched to a gene: 13. From germline, CDR1 is WSHSY and CDR2 SAAADI. The CDR3 runs to 16 residues. The CDR3 spells CASTQGTGASTYGYTF. CDR3 bases: TGCGCCAGCACCCAGGGGACAGGGGCTTCCACTTATGGCTACACCTTC.

This sequence joins TRBV19 and TRBJ1-2; 7 bases are a match to TRBD1. Germline trimming cut 9 bases from V and 5 bases from J; bases unmatched to any gene: 21. The CDR3 loop spans 17 amino acids. Germline V CDR1 and CDR2: LNHDA, SQIVND (reference sequence). The DNA for the CDR3 is TGTGCCAGCCGAGGAGACCCGGGACAGTCCCACTCATATGGCTACACCTTC. This codes for CASRGDPGQSHSYGYTF.

The V and J genes are TRBV11-2 and TRBJ2-5; a weak D match, TRBD1 (6 bases). Germline-derived CDR1 and CDR2 are SGHAT and FQNNGV. The CDR3 length is 15 residues. V lost 1 base to trimming and J lost 3 bases, with 12 bases between them. As DNA, the CDR3 is TGTGCCAGCAGCTTAGTTGGGGGCGTTAAAGAGACCCAGTACTTC. Its translation: CASSLVGGVKETQYF.

This clone was counted only a few times. Other DNA sequences in this specimen translate into the identical CDR3. The CDR3 here is CASSSGQGRGYTF. CDR3 DNA: TGTGCCAGCAGTTCCGGACAGGGACGTGGCTACACCTTC. V is TRBV28 and J is TRBJ1-2, with 8 bases matching TRBD1. Per the germline V gene, CDR1 is MDHEN and CDR2 is SYDVKM. This CDR3 contains 13 residues. J lost 7 bases, V lost 4 bases, and 5 bases had no gene match.

The chain recombines TRBV6-6 with TRBJ1-5; 9 bases are shared with TRBD1. This CDR3 spans 16 amino acids. Per the germline V gene, CDR1 is MNHNY and CDR2 is SVGAGI (reference sequence). V dropped 1 base and J dropped 4; count of bases not matched to a gene: 5. CDR3 sequence: CASSYWGQGGNQPQHF. CDR3 in DNA: TGTGCCAGCAGTTACTGGGGACAGGGTGGGAATCAGCCCCAGCATTTT.

This rearrangement joins TRBV27 to TRBJ2-3; 8 bases match TRBD2. CDR1 is MNHEY and CDR2 is SMNVEV in the germline V gene (reference sequence). The CDR3 sequence is 17 residues long. V trimming: 5 bases; J trimming: 6 bases; junction bases outside the gene matches: 16. This chain's CDR3 is CASSAPRGASARDTQYF. In DNA form, the CDR3 reads TGTGCCAGCAGTGCCCCGCGGGGGGCCTCAGCGAGGGATACGCAGTATTTT.

This chain joins TRBV9 and TRBJ2-3; unclear D gene. This CDR3 has 15 residues. V lost 5 bases, J lost 3 bases, and 16 bases lay in between. Germline values: CDR1 SGDLS, CDR2 YYNGEE. In DNA, the CDR3 is TGTGCCAGCAGTCTGCAGTATAGGAGAACAGATACGCAGTATTTT. Protein: CASSLQYRRTDTQYF.

This clone turned up a few times. The chain joins TRBV2 to TRBJ2-1; 11 nucleotides line up with TRBD2. J gave up 7 bases and V 5 bases, and 10 bases lay outside the gene matches. This CDR3 comprises 16 residues. From germline, CDR1 is SNHLY and CDR2 FYNNEI. CDR3 sequence (DNA): TGTGCCAGCAGTCCCTTTAGCGGGAGGGCCTCTAATGAGCAGTTCTTC. Its protein is CASSPFSGRASNEQFF.